One sample yielded the 31 T cell receptor beta chains listed below, sequenced in a study of T cells after yellow fever vaccination. TCRdb ran MiXCR on the 5' RACE reads and lists one entry per CDR3 protein. The sample has hundreds of thousands of distinct CDR3 sequences, about 4% seen once. The source was PBMCs, collected 5 days after the yellow fever booster vaccination. These receptors were taken from a young man who received the YFV17D yellow fever vaccine.

The chain joins TRBV18 to TRBJ1-1; a possible D gene is TRBD1 (5 bases). The CDR3 loop spans 18 amino acids. Germline V gene data show CDR1 as KGHSH and CDR2 as LQKENI. Trimming cost V 3 bases and J 2 bases, with 22 bases left between them. The CDR3 region has the DNA TGTGCCAGCTCACCGCCCGGGGGGGGAAGGCGTGTCAACACTGAAGCTTTCTTT. As protein: CASSPPGGGRRVNTEAFF.

This clonotype was counted at least ten times. V gene TRBV6-5 combines with J gene TRBJ1-4; maybe TRBD1 (5 bases). This CDR3 has 13 residues. Germline V gene sequence: CDR1 MNHEY, CDR2 SVGAGI. Trimming shortened V by 8 bases and J by 7 bases, and 14 bases separated the two germline ends. The CDR3 region is CASSSGRGEKLFF. CDR3 nucleotide sequence: TGTGCCAGCTCCTCGGGACGGGGTGAAAAACTGTTTTTT.

This clonotype was picked up many times. V is TRBV18 and J is TRBJ2-5; TRBD2 aligns across 8 bases. CDR1 is KGHSH, CDR2 LQKENI, per germline. The V and J ends lost 4 bases and 1 base, in that order; junction bases with no gene match: 2. The CDR3 contains 14 residues. This CDR3 reads CASSLRGAQETQYF. CDR3 coding DNA: TGTGCCAGCTCACTGCGGGGGGCCCAAGAGACCCAGTACTTC.

This clonotype appeared a few times. The chain has TRBV27 and TRBJ1-4; 7 bases agree with TRBD1. CDR3 length: 15 amino acids. J gave up 3 bases and V 6 bases, and 7 bases lay outside the gene matches. Germline values: CDR1 MNHEY, CDR2 SMNVEV (reference sequence). In nucleotides, the CDR3 is TGTGCCAGCAGCCATAAGGGGGCGGCTAATGAAAAACTGTTTTTT. Residues: CASSHKGAANEKLFF.

This clonotype was counted a few times. The rearrangement joins TRBV4-2 to TRBJ2-1; possible D gene TRBD2, 5 bases. V lost 1 base to trimming and J lost 0 bases, with 10 bases between them. This CDR3 spans 16 amino acids. The germline V gene has CDR1 LGHNA and CDR2 YNFKEQ. Here the CDR3 reads CASSQGPGSSYNEQFF. CDR3 bases: TGTGCCAGCAGCCAAGGCCCTGGGAGCTCCTACAATGAGCAGTTCTTC.

This sequence joins TRBV10-3 and TRBJ2-3; 12 bases fit TRBD2. From germline, CDR1 is ENHRY and CDR2 SYGVKD. The junction had 7 bases not matched to a gene; V was cut back by 6 bases and J by 3 bases. The CDR3 extends over 16 amino acids. Here the CDR3 reads CAIRRLAGEGTDTQYF. The CDR3 bases are TGTGCCATCAGAAGACTAGCGGGGGAGGGTACAGATACGCAGTATTTT.

This clonotype appeared a few times. V is TRBV7-2 and J is TRBJ1-2; D ambiguous. Trimming cost V 7 bases and J 4 bases, with 7 bases left between them. The length of the CDR3 is 11 residues. Germline V gene sequence: CDR1 SGHTA, CDR2 FQGNSA. In DNA, the CDR3 is TGTGCCAGCACGGAAGGCTATGGCTACACCTTC. It codes for CASTEGYGYTF.

This clonotype has ten or more counts. V and J are TRBV5-1 and TRBJ1-2; D is unresolved. The CDR3 has 13 amino acids. V lost 5 bases and J 4 bases, leaving 12 bases between the germline ends. Germline V CDR1 and CDR2: SGHRS, YFSETQ. CDR3 in amino acids: CASRPRKPYGYTF. CDR3 DNA sequence: TGCGCCAGCAGACCCCGAAAACCCTATGGCTACACCTTC.

This clonotype was counted a few times. The V gene is TRBV5-4, the J gene TRBJ2-5; 11 nucleotides agree with TRBD2. There are 18 residues in the CDR3. Per germline, CDR1 SGHNT and CDR2 YYREEE (reference sequence). After removal of 0 bases from V and 5 bases from J, the junction contained 12 bases not matched to a gene. CDR3 sequence reads: CASSLGLAGPVGGETQYF. The CDR3 DNA sequence: TGTGCCAGCAGCTTGGGACTAGCGGGGCCCGTCGGGGGCGAGACCCAGTACTTC.

This clonotype appeared a few times. The J gene is TRBJ2-1, the V gene TRBV7-9, with 10 positions matching TRBD2. Per the germline V gene, CDR1 is SEHNR and CDR2 is FQNEAQ (reference sequence). Trimming at V came to 4 bases and at J to 4 bases, leaving 13 bases not matched to a gene. The CDR3 has 18 residues. CDR3 amino acids: CASSSHPITSGVYNEQFF. CDR3 nucleotides: TGTGCCAGCAGCTCCCACCCTATTACTAGCGGGGTTTACAATGAGCAGTTCTTC.

This clonotype was recorded a few times. The rearrangement uses TRBV6-5 and TRBJ1-1; D remains ambiguous. This CDR3 contains 11 residues. From germline, CDR1 is MNHEY and CDR2 SVGAGI. V dropped 5 bases and J dropped 4 bases, with 5 bases sitting between them. Here the CDR3 DNA reads TGTGCCAGCAGTGATTCCACTGAAGCTTTCTTT. Amino acids: CASSDSTEAFF.

This clonotype was detected a few times. In DNA, the CDR3 is TGCGCCAGCAGCTTGGCGCACAGCGGGAACACTGAAGCTTTCTTT. Translated, it gives CASSLAHSGNTEAFF. The V and J genes are TRBV5-1 and TRBJ1-1; D not resolved. V gave up 0 bases and J gave up 1 base, with 10 bases separating them. Germline lookup yields CDR1 SGHRS and CDR2 YFSETQ. This CDR3 is built from 15 residues.

Ten or more counts support this clonotype. The rearrangement uses TRBV7-6 and TRBJ1-1; D ambiguous. CDR1 SGHVS and CDR2 FNYEAQ come from the germline V gene. The V end was cut by 5 bases, the J end by 1 base, with 8 bases between. The CDR3 loop spans 13 amino acids. The CDR3 reads CASSREQNTEAFF. The CDR3 DNA is TGTGCCAGCAGCCGGGAACAGAACACTGAAGCTTTCTTT.

The rearrangement links TRBV4-3 to TRBJ2-6, with D possibly matching TRBD2 (5 bases). The CDR3 contains 16 residues. Trimming pared 0 bases from V and 4 bases from J, leaving 10 bases between. Per the germline V gene, CDR1 is LGHNA and CDR2 is YSLEER. This CDR3 is CASSQDPRAGANVLTF. In nucleotides, the CDR3 is TGCGCCAGCAGCCAAGATCCGAGGGCCGGGGCCAACGTCCTGACTTTC.

The chain uses TRBV5-1 and TRBJ2-2; TRBD2 matches 9 bases. Germline trimming cut 4 bases from V and 0 bases from J; bases unmatched to any gene: 4. Germline V lookup: CDR1 SGHRS, CDR2 YFSETQ. The length of the CDR3 is 16 residues. CDR3 amino acids: CASSPGLASNTGELFF. DNA of the CDR3: TGCGCCAGCAGCCCGGGACTAGCTTCGAACACCGGGGAGCTGTTTTTT.

This chain links TRBV6-5 with TRBJ2-7, with D possibly TRBD1 on 6 matching bases. V was pared by 4 bases and J by 2 bases, with 9 bases between. CDR1 and CDR2 from the germline V gene are MNHEY and SVGAGI. This CDR3 has 13 amino acids. Written as DNA, the CDR3 is TGTGCCAGCAGTTCCCGGGACACCTACGAGCAGTACGTC. Protein sequence: CASSSRDTYEQYV.

This clonotype was counted only a few times. The DNA of the CDR3 is TGTGCCAGCAGCTCCCGGACTAGCTCGGATACGCAGTATTTT. Amino acid sequence: CASSSRTSSDTQYF. This rearrangement joins TRBV7-2 to TRBJ2-3; 8 bases are shared with TRBD2. CDR3 length: 14 amino acids. Germline V gene sequence: CDR1 SGHTA, CDR2 FQGNSA. The ends lost 4 bases at V and 6 bases at J; junction bases unmatched: 6.

This clonotype has at least ten counts. The chain recombines TRBV20-1 with TRBJ2-3; TRBD2 is a possible D gene (6 bases). V was trimmed by 5 bases and J by 1 base, leaving 10 bases between them. Germline V lookup: CDR1 DFQATT, CDR2 SNEGSKA (reference sequence). This CDR3 is 13 amino acids long. The CDR3 bases are TGCAGTGCTGGGGAGGCAGGCACAGATACGCAGTATTTT. Translation: CSAGEAGTDTQYF.

Turning to this clonotype: The CDR3 does not end in the conserved phenylalanine or tryptophan, so this is likely a read error. Because the CDR3's place on the DNA is in doubt, the DNA is left out and the CDR3 is given as listed by TCRdb. The genes are TRBV29-1 and TRBJ1-2; the D call in the table, TRBD1, was not verified against the DNA. Per germline, CDR1 SQVTM and CDR2 ANQGSEA. The CDR3 region is 12 residues in length, termini included. CDR3 in amino acids: CSVEDLGTDGTL.

This clonotype was counted a few times. This chain uses TRBV4-1 with TRBJ2-7; D is unclear. The CDR3 length is 15 residues. Trimming removed 5 bases from V and 1 base from J, with 15 bases in between. CDR1 is MGHRA, CDR2 YSYEKL, per germline. CDR3 sequence: CASSNRPGSSYEQYF. The CDR3 nucleotides read TGCGCCAGCAGCAACCGCCCCGGTAGTTCCTACGAGCAGTACTTC.

This clonotype came up a few times. The chain is built from TRBV6-2 or TRBV6-3 and TRBJ2-7; possible D gene TRBD1, 5 bases. V shed 2 bases and J shed 2 bases, with 7 bases lying between them. The CDR3 consists of 13 residues. Germline V lookup: CDR1 MNHEY, CDR2 SVGEGT. The CDR3 here is CASSYQGTYEQYV. In DNA form, the CDR3 reads TGTGCCAGCAGTTACCAGGGAACCTACGAGCAGTACGTC.

This clonotype has a count of ten or more. The chain recombines TRBV29-1 with TRBJ1-3; 8 bases are shared with TRBD1. Germline V gene sequence: CDR1 SQVTM, CDR2 ANQGSEA. The CDR3 is 14 residues long. The ends lost 7 bases at V and 6 bases at J; junction bases unmatched: 11. This CDR3 reads CSAEKSGGKNTIYF. The CDR3 DNA reads as TGCAGCGCCGAAAAGTCAGGGGGCAAAAACACCATATATTTT.

This clonotype was counted at least ten times. The gene calls are TRBV5-1 and TRBJ2-5, with 16 bases that match TRBD2. The ends lost 4 bases at V and 3 bases at J; junction bases unmatched: 3. This CDR3 is built from 16 residues. From germline, CDR1 is SGHRS and CDR2 YFSETQ. CDR3 sequence (DNA): TGCGCCAGCAGCCGCGGGACTAGCGGGGGGGAAGAGACCCAGTACTTC. Translating gives CASSRGTSGGEETQYF. Filled out from reference TRBV5-1 and TRBJ2-5, the complete variable domain reads KAGVTQTPRYLIKTRGQQVTLSCSPISGHRSVSWYQQTPGQGLQFLFEYFSETQRNKGNFPGRFSGRQFSNSRSEMNVSTLELGDSALYLCASSRGTSGGEETQYFGPGTRLLVL.

This clonotype was found a few times. The chain employs TRBV27 and TRBJ2-6; D unclear. V was clipped by 4 bases and J by 1 base, with 11 bases between them. The V gene's germline CDR1 is MNHEY and CDR2 SMNVEV (reference sequence). The CDR3 is made up of 16 amino acids. Here the CDR3 reads CASSSLGESGANVLTF. The CDR3 DNA reads TGTGCCAGCAGTTCTTTAGGAGAGTCTGGGGCCAACGTCCTGACTTTC. Using reference TRBV27 and TRBJ2-6 for the parts outside the CDR3, the full variable domain is EAQVTQNPRYLITVTGKKLTVTCSQNMNHEYMSWYRQDPGLGLRQIYYSMNVEVTDKGDVPEGYKVSRKEKRNFPLILESPSPNQTSLYFCASSSLGESGANVLTFGAGSRLTVL.

The chain combines TRBV7-2 with TRBJ2-5; 11 nucleotides agree with TRBD2. In germline, CDR1 is SGHTA, CDR2 FQGNSA. V dropped 0 bases and J dropped 2; count of bases not matched to a gene: 2. This CDR3 region has 16 residues. Here the CDR3 DNA reads TGTGCCAGCAGCTTAGCGCTAGCGGGGGGACAAGAGACCCAGTACTTC. As protein: CASSLALAGGQETQYF.

The sample holds a few counts of this clonotype. This chain joins TRBV4-1 and TRBJ1-2; D is unresolved. From germline, CDR1 is MGHRA and CDR2 YSYEKL. The CDR3 extends over 15 amino acids. Trimming left V 1 base short and J 4 bases short, with 13 bases between. The CDR3 loop is CASSQGPGPRYGYTF. CDR3 nucleotide sequence: TGCGCCAGCAGCCAAGGGCCGGGCCCTCGCTATGGCTACACCTTC.

The table lists this clonotype with many counts. CDR3: CASSSRGSTYNEQFF. For the CDR3, the DNA is TGTGCCAGCAGCTCTCGGGGGTCTACCTACAATGAGCAGTTCTTC. The chain joins TRBV7-9 to TRBJ2-1, with D possibly TRBD2 on 6 matching bases. V shed 4 bases and J shed 2 bases, with 12 bases lying between them. The CDR3 is 15 amino acids. Germline V lookup: CDR1 SEHNR, CDR2 FQNEAQ (reference sequence).

In this sample, this clonotype turned up many times. The V and J genes are TRBV5-6 and TRBJ1-5; D call uncertain. Germline values: CDR1 SGHDT, CDR2 YYEEEE. The CDR3 consists of 15 residues. V lost 0 bases to trimming and J lost 7 bases, with 14 bases between them. The CDR3 loop reads CASSLGRGSVQPQHF. In nucleotides, the CDR3 is TGTGCCAGCAGCTTGGGCCGGGGATCTGTGCAGCCCCAGCATTTT.

This clonotype was seen more than once but under ten times. The CDR3 reads CSVSGGENQPQHF. The CDR3, as DNA: TGCAGCGTTTCCGGAGGAGAAAATCAGCCCCAGCATTTT. This chain links TRBV29-1 with TRBJ1-5, with D uncertain. This CDR3 is built from 13 residues. The V gene lost 5 bases and the J gene lost 4 bases, with 12 bases spanning the gap. Germline CDR1 SQVTM, CDR2 ANQGSEA. Full variable domain (missing parts from reference TRBV29-1 and TRBJ1-5): SAVISQKPSRDICQRGTSLTIQCQVDSQVTMMFWYRQQPGQSLTLIATANQGSEATYESGFVIDKFPISRPNLTFSTLTVSNMSPEDSSIYLCSVSGGENQPQHFGDGTRLSIL.

This clonotype was detected many times. The chain is built from TRBV7-9 and TRBJ1-3; a possible D gene is TRBD1 (5 bases). The germline V gene has CDR1 SEHNR and CDR2 FQNEAQ (reference sequence). Trimming took 6 bases from V and 2 from J, leaving 11 bases between them. The CDR3 spans 14 residues. Here the CDR3 DNA reads TGTGCCAGCAGTTCAGGGTACCCTGGAAACACCATATATTTT. This encodes CASSSGYPGNTIYF.

This clonotype occurred a few times. This chain links TRBV6-5 with TRBJ1-2; TRBD1 aligns across 11 bases. The CDR3 spans 16 residues. The trim removed 9 bases at V and 3 bases at J, leaving 12 bases unmatched. Germline V gives CDR1 MNHEY, CDR2 SVGAGI. CDR3 coding DNA: TGTGCCAGTTCCGGACAGGGGGCTGGGCGGCACTATGGCTACACCTTC. Protein: CASSGQGAGRHYGYTF.